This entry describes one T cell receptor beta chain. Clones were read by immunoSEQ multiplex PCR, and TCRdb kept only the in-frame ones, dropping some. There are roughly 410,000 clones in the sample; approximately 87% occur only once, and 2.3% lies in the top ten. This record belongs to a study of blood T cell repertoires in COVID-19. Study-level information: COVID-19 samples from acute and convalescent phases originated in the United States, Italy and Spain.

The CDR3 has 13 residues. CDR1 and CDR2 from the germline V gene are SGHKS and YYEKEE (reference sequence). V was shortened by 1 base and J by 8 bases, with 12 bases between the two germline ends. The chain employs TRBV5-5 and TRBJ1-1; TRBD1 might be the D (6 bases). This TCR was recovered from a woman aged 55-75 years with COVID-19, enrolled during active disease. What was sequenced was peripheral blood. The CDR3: CASSLLQGSEAFF. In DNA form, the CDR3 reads TGTGCCAGCAGCTTGTTACAGGGATCCGAAGCTTTCTTT.